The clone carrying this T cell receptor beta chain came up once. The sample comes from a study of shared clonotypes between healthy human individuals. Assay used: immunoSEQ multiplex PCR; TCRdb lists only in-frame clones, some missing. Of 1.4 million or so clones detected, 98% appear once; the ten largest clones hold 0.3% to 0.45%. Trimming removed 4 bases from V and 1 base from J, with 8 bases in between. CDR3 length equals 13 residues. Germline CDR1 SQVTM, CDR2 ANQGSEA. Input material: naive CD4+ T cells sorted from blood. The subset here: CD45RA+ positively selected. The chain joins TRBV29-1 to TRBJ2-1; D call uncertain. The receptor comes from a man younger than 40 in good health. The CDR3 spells CSVVTDSYNEQFF. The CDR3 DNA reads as TGCAGCGTTGTGACGGATTCCTACAATGAGCAGTTCTTC.